This entry is about one T cell receptor beta chain. As yet, its antigen is unknown. The sample originates from a study of cytomegalovirus exposure and HLA in healthy donors. Regarding the study as a whole: Some TCR beta chains (164 of them) were listed as cytomegalovirus-associated. One cluster of highly shared sequence variants probably arose as a sequencing artifact. An analysis was carried out at a later point. It showed that HLA-associated TCR beta chains were more clonally expanded than equally common non-associated chains. Later on, analysis showed that most CMV-associated TCR beta chains appeared to be HLA-restricted.

The primer mix had 60 Vbeta and 13 Jbeta primers. Using immunoSEQ multiplex PCR, the repertoire was profiled, and TCRdb retains in-frame clones only, with some absent. The table lists about 150,000 clones, with around 1.5% in the top ten. The CDR3 is 12 residues long. Germline V lookup: CDR1 GTSNPN, CDR2 SVGIG (reference sequence). The V end lost 1 base, the J end lost 4 bases, and 8 bases lay between the germline ends. The sample consisted of PBMCs. The sequence was obtained from a woman aged 50 to 60 in good health and CMV-seronegative. The chain is built from TRBV30 and TRBJ2-7, with a weak D call TRBD2 (5 bases). Written as DNA, the CDR3 is TGTGCCTGGAGTGGCGGACTTTACGAGCAGTACTTC. It yields the protein CAWSGGLYEQYF.